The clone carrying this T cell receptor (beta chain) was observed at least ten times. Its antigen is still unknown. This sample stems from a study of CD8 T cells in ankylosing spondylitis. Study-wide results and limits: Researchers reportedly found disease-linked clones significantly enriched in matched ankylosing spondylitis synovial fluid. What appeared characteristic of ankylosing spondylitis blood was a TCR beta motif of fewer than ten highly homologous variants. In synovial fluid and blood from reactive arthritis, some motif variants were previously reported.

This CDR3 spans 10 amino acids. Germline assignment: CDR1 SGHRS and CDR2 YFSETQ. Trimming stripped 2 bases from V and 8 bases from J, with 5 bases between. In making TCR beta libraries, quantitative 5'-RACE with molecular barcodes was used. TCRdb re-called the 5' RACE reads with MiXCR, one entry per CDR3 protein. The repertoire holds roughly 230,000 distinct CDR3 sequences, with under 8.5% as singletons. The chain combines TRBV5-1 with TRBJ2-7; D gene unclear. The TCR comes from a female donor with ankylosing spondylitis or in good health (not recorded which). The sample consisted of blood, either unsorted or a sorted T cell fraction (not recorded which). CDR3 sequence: CASSLGKQYF. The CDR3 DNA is TGCGCCAGCAGCTTAGGAAAGCAGTACTTC. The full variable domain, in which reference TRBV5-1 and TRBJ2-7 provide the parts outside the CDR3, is KAGVTQTPRYLIKTRGQQVTLSCSPISGHRSVSWYQQTPGQGLQFLFEYFSETQRNKGNFPGRFSGRQFSNSRSEMNVSTLELGDSALYLCASSLGKQYFGPGTRLTVT.